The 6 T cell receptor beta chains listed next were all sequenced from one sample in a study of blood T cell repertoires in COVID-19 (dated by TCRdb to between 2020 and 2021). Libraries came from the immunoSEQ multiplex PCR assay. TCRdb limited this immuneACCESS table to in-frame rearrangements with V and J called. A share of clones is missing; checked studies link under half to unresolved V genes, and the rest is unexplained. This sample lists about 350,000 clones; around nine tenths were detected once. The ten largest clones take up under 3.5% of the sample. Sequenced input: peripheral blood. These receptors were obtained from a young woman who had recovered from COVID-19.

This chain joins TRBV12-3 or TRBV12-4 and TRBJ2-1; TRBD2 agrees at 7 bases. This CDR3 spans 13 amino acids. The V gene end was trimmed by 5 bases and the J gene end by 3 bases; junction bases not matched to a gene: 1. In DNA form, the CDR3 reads TGTGCCAGCAGTACTAGCGACTACAATGAGCAGTTCTTC. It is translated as CASSTSDYNEQFF.

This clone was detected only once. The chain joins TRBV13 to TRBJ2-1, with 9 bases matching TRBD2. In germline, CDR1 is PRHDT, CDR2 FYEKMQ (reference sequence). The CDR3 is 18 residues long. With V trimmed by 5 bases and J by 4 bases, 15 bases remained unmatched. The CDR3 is CASSPAVGSGSRYNEQFF. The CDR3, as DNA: TGTGCCAGCAGCCCGGCGGTGGGTAGCGGGAGCAGGTACAATGAGCAGTTCTTC. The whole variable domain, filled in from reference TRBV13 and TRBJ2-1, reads AAGVIQSPRHLIKEKRETATLKCYPIPRHDTVYWYQQGPGQDPQFLISFYEKMQSDKGSIPDRFSAQQFSDYHSELNMSSLELGDSALYFCASSPAVGSGSRYNEQFFGPGTRLTVL.

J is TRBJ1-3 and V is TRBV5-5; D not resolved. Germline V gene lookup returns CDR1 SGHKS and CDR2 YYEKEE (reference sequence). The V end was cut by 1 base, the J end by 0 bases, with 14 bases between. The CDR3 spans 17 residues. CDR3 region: CASSLRRELSSGNTIYF. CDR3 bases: TGTGCCAGCAGCTTGAGGAGGGAGTTGAGCTCTGGAAACACCATATATTTT.

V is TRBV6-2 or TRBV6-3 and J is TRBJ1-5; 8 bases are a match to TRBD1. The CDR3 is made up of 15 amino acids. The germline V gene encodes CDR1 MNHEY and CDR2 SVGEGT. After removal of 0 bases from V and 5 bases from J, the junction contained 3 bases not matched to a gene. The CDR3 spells CASSYSRGRDQPQHF. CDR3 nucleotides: TGTGCCAGCAGTTACTCCAGGGGGCGGGATCAGCCCCAGCATTTT.

The CDR3 coding sequence is TGTGCCAGCAGCTCCAGGGGACTAACCACAGATACGCAGTATTTT. This translates into CASSSRGLTTDTQYF. The rearrangement joins TRBV7-2 to TRBJ2-3; D might be TRBD2 (7 bases). Germline CDR1 SGHTA, CDR2 FQGNSA. V was cut by 4 bases and J by 2 bases, with 13 bases left in between. CDR3 length: 15 amino acids. The complete variable domain, with remaining parts taken from reference TRBV7-2 and TRBJ2-3, reads GAGVSQSPSNKVTEKGKDVELRCDPISGHTALYWYRQSLGQGLEFLIYFQGNSAPDKSGLPSDRFSAERTGGSVSTLTIQRTQQEDSAVYLCASSSRGLTTDTQYFGPGTRLTVL.

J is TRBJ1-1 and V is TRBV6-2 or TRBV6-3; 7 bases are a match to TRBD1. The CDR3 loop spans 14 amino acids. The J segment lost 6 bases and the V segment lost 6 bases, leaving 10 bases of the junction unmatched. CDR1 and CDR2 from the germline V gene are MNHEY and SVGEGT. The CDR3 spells CASSLRTGHAEAFF. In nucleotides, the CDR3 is TGTGCCAGCAGCCTCCGGACAGGCCACGCTGAAGCTTTCTTT.